This T cell receptor beta chain is drawn from a study of control samples from healthy donors and cancer patients. The CDR3 runs 15 residues. V lost 1 base to trimming and J lost 9 bases, with 13 bases between them. CDR1 LGHDT and CDR2 YNNKEL come from the germline V gene (reference sequence). The data were produced by immunoSEQ multiplex PCR, yet TCRdb's version contains in-frame clones alone and is incomplete. The sample includes about 130,000 clones, over 75% of them seen just once. This sequence was found in a man aged 18-30 years in good health. V is TRBV3-1 (or the pseudogene TRBV3-2) and J is TRBJ1-6; D gene unclear. Sequenced input: blood. This CDR3 is CASSQAVASGSPLHF. The CDR3 DNA reads TGTGCCAGCAGCCAAGCGGTCGCCTCGGGTTCACCCCTCCACTTT.